This TCR beta chain was identified in a study of a mutant IDH1 vaccine in newly diagnosed glioma. The time point was: week 5, during vaccination. Alongside topical imiquimod, each dose of vaccine comprised 300 ug of mutant IDH1 20-mer peptide. This clone has more than one count but fewer than ten. Its antigen is unknown. TCRdb's table, derived via immunoSEQ multiplex PCR, lists solely in-frame clones and lacks some. The table lists just under 80,000 clones, 91% of them singletons, with under 0.7% in the top ten. This specimen was PBMCs, taken from a glioma patient whose treatment included an IDH1 peptide vaccine. The receptor comes from a woman in her forties or fifties with glioma.

In nucleotides, the CDR3 is TGTGCCAGCAGTTCCACGACAGGGATGAACACTGAAGCTTTCTTT. This sequence encodes CASSSTTGMNTEAFF. The chain uses TRBV6-5 and TRBJ1-1; 7 bases are a match to TRBD1. The J segment lost 0 bases and the V segment lost 4 bases, leaving 5 bases of the junction unmatched. There are 15 residues in the CDR3. CDR1 and CDR2 (germline): MNHEY, SVGAGI.